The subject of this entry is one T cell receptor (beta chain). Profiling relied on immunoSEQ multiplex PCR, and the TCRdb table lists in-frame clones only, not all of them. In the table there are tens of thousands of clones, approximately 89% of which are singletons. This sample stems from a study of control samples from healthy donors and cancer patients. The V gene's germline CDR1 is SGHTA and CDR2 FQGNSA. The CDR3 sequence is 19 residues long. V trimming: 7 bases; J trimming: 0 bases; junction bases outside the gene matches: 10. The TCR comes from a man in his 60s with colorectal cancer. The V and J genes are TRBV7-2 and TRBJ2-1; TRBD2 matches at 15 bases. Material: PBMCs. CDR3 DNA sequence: TGTGCCAGCACCCCCCTGGGACTAGCGGGGGGTAGCTCCTACAATGAGCAGTTCTTC. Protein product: CASTPLGLAGGSSYNEQFF.